This entry lists 23 T cell receptor beta chains sequenced from one sample in a study of cytomegalovirus exposure and HLA in healthy donors. PCR primers comprised 60 Vbeta and 13 Jbeta primers. The repertoire was sequenced with immunoSEQ multiplex PCR; TCRdb's copy has only in-frame clones and lacks some. Found here are 140,000 to 150,000 clones, approximately 80% of them singletons; the top ten hold 2% to 3%. The sequenced sample was PBMCs. The receptors stem from a woman aged 18-29 years in good health and CMV-seropositive.

V gene TRBV7-8 combines with J gene TRBJ1-6, with D perhaps TRBD1 (5 bases). Germline CDR1 is SGHVS and CDR2 is FQNEAQ. The germline V and J ends were trimmed by 6 bases and 6 bases, with 15 bases remaining between them. CDR3 size: 15 residues. CDR3: CASRPTRQGNSPLHF. The CDR3 coding sequence is TGTGCCAGCAGACCAACACGGCAGGGTAATTCACCCCTCCACTTT.

This sequence joins TRBV18 and TRBJ1-1; weak D call: TRBD1 (5 bases). Trimming took off 4 bases at V and 5 bases at J, with 20 bases between the two ends. Germline CDR1 KGHSH, CDR2 LQKENI. There are 16 residues in the CDR3. CDR3 bases: TGTGCCAGCTCACTAGGAACCGGAGGGACCAGGACTGAAGCTTTCTTT. This encodes CASSLGTGGTRTEAFF.

Turning to this clone: The identical CDR3 is also encoded by other nucleotide sequences in the sample. This sequence joins TRBV13 and TRBJ2-3; TRBD2 matches at 10 bases. V lost 2 bases and J lost 5; bases outside the gene matches: 4. The CDR3 spans 15 residues. The germline gives CDR1 PRHDT, CDR2 FYEKMQ (reference sequence). CDR3 sequence reads: CASSLYPSGGDTQYF. CDR3 DNA sequence: TGTGCCAGCAGCTTATACCCTAGCGGGGGAGATACGCAGTATTTT.

The genes are TRBV28 and TRBJ2-7; 9 bases align to TRBD2. Germline assignment: CDR1 MDHEN and CDR2 SYDVKM. Trimming cost V 4 bases and J 2 bases; bases outside gene matches: 6. CDR3 length: 15 amino acids. The CDR3 region is CASSSRGGSPYEQYF. CDR3 coding DNA: TGTGCCAGCAGTTCGCGGGGGGGCTCCCCCTACGAGCAGTACTTC.

This CDR3 is CASSDRQGAAEAFF. CDR3 bases: TGTGCCAGCAGTGATAGACAGGGGGCCGCTGAAGCTTTCTTT. The chain is built from TRBV2 and TRBJ1-1, with TRBD1 identical over 10 bases. CDR3 length equals 14 residues. J gave up 6 bases and V 3 bases, and 4 bases lay outside the gene matches. Germline V CDR1 and CDR2: SNHLY, FYNNEI.

The chain combines TRBV25-1 with TRBJ2-5; TRBD1 is a possible D gene (5 bases). With 3 bases removed from V and 2 bases from J, the gap between germline ends came to 10 bases. Germline CDR1 is MGHDK and CDR2 is SYGVNS. The CDR3 contains 14 residues. CDR3 amino acids: CASSDRRQQETQYF. The CDR3 DNA follows: TGTGCCAGCAGTGACCGCCGACAGCAAGAGACCCAGTACTTC.

The V gene is TRBV27, the J gene TRBJ1-4; 7 bases agree with TRBD1. The length of the CDR3 is 13 residues. V was pared by 8 bases and J by 7 bases, with 7 bases of the junction left unmatched. Germline CDR1 and CDR2: MNHEY and SMNVEV (reference sequence). CDR3 loop: CASARDRSEKLFF. The CDR3 DNA sequence: TGTGCCAGCGCCCGGGACAGAAGTGAAAAACTGTTTTTT.

This clone was picked up a small number of times. Other DNA sequences in the sample encode the same CDR3. The V gene is TRBV5-1, the J gene TRBJ2-1; 8 nucleotides agree with TRBD2. The CDR3 length is 14 residues. Per the germline V gene, CDR1 is SGHRS and CDR2 is YFSETQ. V dropped 0 bases and J dropped 6; count of bases not matched to a gene: 2. CDR3 nucleotide sequence: TGCGCCAGCAGCTTGGCCGCGGGAGGCAATGAGCAGTTCTTC. Amino acids: CASSLAAGGNEQFF.

This clone was detected only a few times. The same CDR3 also results from other DNA sequences found in this sample. CDR3 residues: CASSLQDTDTQYF. DNA for the CDR3: TGTGCCAGCAGCTTACAGGACACAGATACGCAGTATTTT. The chain carries TRBV5-6 and TRBJ2-3, with D possibly TRBD1 on 5 matching bases. Germline V lookup: CDR1 SGHDT, CDR2 YYEEEE. The CDR3 sequence is 13 residues long. The V end lost 2 bases, the J end lost 2 bases, and 6 bases lay between the germline ends.

This clone is a singleton in its sample. V and J are TRBV4-3 and TRBJ2-5, with a possible D match to TRBD2 (7 bases). Trimming shortened V by 1 base and J by 4 bases, and 22 bases separated the two germline ends. Per the germline V gene, CDR1 is LGHNA and CDR2 is YSLEER. This CDR3 comprises 18 residues. DNA for the CDR3: TGCGCCAGCAGCCAAGTTGGTATAAGGGGGAGGGTGGGAGAGACCCAGTACTTC. Translating gives CASSQVGIRGRVGETQYF.

The V call is TRBV4-2, the J call TRBJ1-4; D call uncertain. The germline V gene encodes CDR1 LGHNA and CDR2 YNFKEQ. The CDR3 loop spans 15 amino acids. Trimming stripped 1 base from V and 7 bases from J, with 13 bases between. CDR3 in amino acids: CASSQGFEFREKLFF. DNA of the CDR3: TGTGCCAGCAGCCAAGGGTTTGAGTTTCGTGAAAAACTGTTTTTT.

This clone was seen more than once but under ten times. V is TRBV6-1 and J is TRBJ1-5; 7 bases map to TRBD1. CDR3 length: 17 amino acids. Germline V CDR1 and CDR2: MNHNS, SASEGT. The J segment lost 5 bases and the V segment lost 4 bases, leaving 14 bases of the junction unmatched. The CDR3 protein is CASSVTLQGPAHQPQHF. The CDR3, as DNA: TGTGCCAGCAGTGTCACACTACAGGGGCCCGCCCATCAGCCCCAGCATTTT.

This chain links TRBV27 with TRBJ2-7; 7 bases line up with TRBD2. The CDR3 consists of 15 residues. Trimming removed 6 bases from V and 3 bases from J; junction bases left unmatched: 11. Germline CDR1 is MNHEY and CDR2 is SMNVEV (reference sequence). The CDR3 DNA reads as TGTGCCAGCAGAACCCTCGCAGGCGGGGGCTACGAGCAGTACTTC. Translated, it gives CASRTLAGGGYEQYF.

The rearrangement links TRBV6-9 to TRBJ2-3, with 15 bases fitting TRBD2. The CDR3 has 18 residues. The V gene's germline CDR1 is MNHGY and CDR2 SVAAGI. J gave up 6 bases and V 3 bases, and 10 bases lay outside the gene matches. CDR3 nucleotides: TGTGCCAGCAGTTACCGGACTAGCGGGGGGGCGCAGGTGGATACGCAGTATTTT. Translation: CASSYRTSGGAQVDTQYF.

In this sample, this clone turned up a few times. V is TRBV5-4 and J is TRBJ1-1, with D tentatively TRBD1 (5 bases). The germline V and J ends were trimmed by 7 bases and 6 bases, with 10 bases remaining between them. CDR3 size: 11 residues. CDR1 is SGHNT and CDR2 is YYREEE in the germline V gene (reference sequence). CDR3 sequence reads: CASRGGAEAFF. CDR3 nucleotides: TGTGCCAGCCGCGGGGGGGCTGAAGCTTTCTTT.

The chain employs TRBV6-5 and TRBJ1-3; D is unclear. The germline CDR1 and CDR2 sequences are MNHEY and SVGAGI. The CDR3 is made up of 16 amino acids. The germline V and J ends were trimmed by 2 bases and 0 bases, with 11 bases remaining between them. CDR3: CASSYRRVNSGNTIYF. CDR3 sequence (DNA): TGTGCCAGCAGTTACCGGAGGGTTAACTCTGGAAACACCATATATTTT.

The chain is built from TRBV4-3 and TRBJ2-2; D is uncertain. CDR1 and CDR2 from the germline V gene are LGHNA and YSLEER. The V end lost 0 bases, the J end lost 4 bases, and 12 bases lay between the germline ends. The CDR3 is made up of 16 amino acids. The CDR3 DNA reads as TGCGCCAGCAGCCAAGATATACCGGGTAGCACCGGGGAGCTGTTTTTT. This codes for CASSQDIPGSTGELFF.

A few counts support this clone. The J gene is TRBJ1-4, the V gene TRBV28; no firm D call. Germline V gene data show CDR1 as MDHEN and CDR2 as SYDVKM. Trimming took 3 bases from V and 8 from J, leaving 10 bases between them. CDR3 length: 13 residues. CDR3 sequence: CASSLSGSEKLFF. Here the CDR3 DNA reads TGTGCCAGCAGTTTGTCGGGAAGCGAAAAACTGTTTTTT. The complete variable domain, with remaining parts taken from reference TRBV28 and TRBJ1-4, reads DVKVTQSSRYLVKRTGEKVFLECVQDMDHENMFWYRQDPGLGLRLIYFSYDVKMKEKGDIPEGYSVSREKKERFSLILESASTNQTSMYLCASSLSGSEKLFFGSGTQLSVL.

The sample holds a few counts of this clone. The genes are TRBV29-1 and TRBJ1-5; TRBD1 aligns across 8 bases. The CDR3 loop spans 13 amino acids. Per germline, CDR1 SQVTM and CDR2 ANQGSEA. Trimming removed 5 bases from V and 6 bases from J; junction bases left unmatched: 6. The CDR3 nucleotides are TGCAGCGTTAAACAGGGGGAGAGTCAGCCCCAGCATTTT. Translated, it gives CSVKQGESQPQHF.

The sample holds one count of this clone. This sequence joins TRBV6-5 and TRBJ1-6; maybe TRBD1 (6 bases). This CDR3 contains 12 residues. In germline, CDR1 is MNHEY, CDR2 SVGAGI. V lost 8 bases and J 9 bases, leaving 11 bases between the germline ends. For the CDR3, the DNA is TGTGCCAGCCAACAGGGTGGTTCACCCCTCCACTTT. Translated: CASQQGGSPLHF.

The sample holds one count of this clone. V usage is TRBV6-1 and J usage is TRBJ1-1, with a tentative D call TRBD1 (6 bases). The germline V and J ends were trimmed by 6 bases and 10 bases, with 12 bases remaining between them. The CDR3 consists of 11 residues. CDR1 MNHNS and CDR2 SASEGT come from the germline V gene. The CDR3, as DNA: TGTGCCAGCAGGAACAGGGTGGGAGCTTTCTTT. Translated, it gives CASRNRVGAFF.

The chain joins TRBV7-7 to TRBJ1-4; 11 bases agree with TRBD1. The germline CDR1 and CDR2 sequences are SSHAT and FNYEAQ (reference sequence). The CDR3 contains 17 residues. V lost 0 bases and J lost 3; bases outside the gene matches: 3. CDR3 amino acids: CASSLAGQGVANEKLFF. CDR3 DNA sequence: TGTGCCAGCAGCTTAGCGGGACAGGGGGTTGCTAATGAAAAACTGTTTTTT. Complete variable domain (other parts from reference TRBV7-7 and TRBJ1-4): GAGVSQSPRYKVTKRGQDVTLRCDPISSHATLYWYQQALGQGPEFLTYFNYEAQPDKSGLPSDRFSAERPEGSISTLTIQRTEQRDSAMYRCASSLAGQGVANEKLFFGSGTQLSVL.

The sample holds a few counts of this clone. The chain has TRBV5-4 and TRBJ2-7, with a possible D match to TRBD1 (6 bases). Per the germline V gene, CDR1 is SGHNT and CDR2 is YYREEE (reference sequence). The CDR3 covers 13 residues. The V and J ends lost 3 bases and 4 bases respectively, with 11 bases between them. Here the CDR3 DNA reads TGTGCCAGCAGCTGGGGGCCTGAGTACGAGCAGTACTTC. Translating gives CASSWGPEYEQYF.